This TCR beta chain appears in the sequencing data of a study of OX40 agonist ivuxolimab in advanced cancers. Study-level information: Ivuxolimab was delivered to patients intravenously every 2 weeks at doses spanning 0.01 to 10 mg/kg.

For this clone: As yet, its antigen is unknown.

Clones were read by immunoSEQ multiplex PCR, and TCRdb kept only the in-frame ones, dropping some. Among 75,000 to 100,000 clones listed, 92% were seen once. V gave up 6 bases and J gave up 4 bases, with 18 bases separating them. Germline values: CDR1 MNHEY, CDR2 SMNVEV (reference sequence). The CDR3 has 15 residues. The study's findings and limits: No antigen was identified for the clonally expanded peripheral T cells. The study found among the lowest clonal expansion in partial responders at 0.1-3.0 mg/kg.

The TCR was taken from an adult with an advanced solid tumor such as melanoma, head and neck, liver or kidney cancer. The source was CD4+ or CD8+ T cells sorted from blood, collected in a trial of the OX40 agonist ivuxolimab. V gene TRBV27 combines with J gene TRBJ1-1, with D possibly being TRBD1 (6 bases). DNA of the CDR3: TGTGCCAGCAGACCCGTGGGGGGCGGAGGCACTGAAGCTTTCTTT. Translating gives CASRPVGGGGTEAFF.